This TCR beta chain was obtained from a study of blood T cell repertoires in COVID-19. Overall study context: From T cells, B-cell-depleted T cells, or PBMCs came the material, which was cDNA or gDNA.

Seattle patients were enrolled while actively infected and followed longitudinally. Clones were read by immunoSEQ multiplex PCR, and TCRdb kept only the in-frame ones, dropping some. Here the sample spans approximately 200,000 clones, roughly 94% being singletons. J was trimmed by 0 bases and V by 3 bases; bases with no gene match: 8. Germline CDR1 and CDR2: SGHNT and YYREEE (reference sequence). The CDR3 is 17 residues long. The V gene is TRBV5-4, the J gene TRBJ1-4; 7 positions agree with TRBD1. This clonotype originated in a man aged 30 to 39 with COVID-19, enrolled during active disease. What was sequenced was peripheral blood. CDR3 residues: CASSYYRGEATNEKLFF. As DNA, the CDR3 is TGTGCCAGCAGCTATTACAGGGGCGAGGCAACTAATGAAAAACTGTTTTTT. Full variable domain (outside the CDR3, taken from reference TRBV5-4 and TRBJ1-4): ETGVTQSPTHLIKTRGQQVTLRCSSQSGHNTVSWYQQALGQGPQFIFQYYREEENGRGNFPPRFSGLQFPNYSSELNVNALELDDSALYLCASSYYRGEATNEKLFFGSGTQLSVL.